Described below is a single TCR beta chain sequence and its context. cDNA came from about 0.46 to 1 ug RNA primed by random hexamers. Via MiXCR, TCRdb re-called the immunoSEQ multiplex PCR reads, giving one row per CDR3 protein. Among fewer than 150,000 distinct CDR3 sequences, about 90% were seen once, and the ten largest hold around 0.25%. CDR3 length: 12 amino acids. With 4 bases removed from V and 7 bases from J, the gap between germline ends came to 7 bases. Germline loops: CDR1 SGHAT, CDR2 FQNNGV. These data belong to a study of CD8 T cells in Susac syndrome. This receptor was identified in a human donor with multiple sclerosis. This chain uses TRBV11-2 with TRBJ2-2; D is unclear. The specimen was CD8+ T cells from PBMCs. DNA of the CDR3: TGTGCCAGCAGCTCCGAGAGCGGGGAGCTGTTTTTT. Translated: CASSSESGELFF.